The 3 T cell receptor beta chains below all came from one sample that was sequenced in a study of early T cells in non-severe SARS-CoV-2 infection. TCRdb redid the calling of the 5' RACE reads with MiXCR, one entry per CDR3 protein. In the table there are some 30,000 distinct CDR3 sequences, around 7% of which are singletons. What was sequenced was whole blood. Every receptor here comes from an adult who was a healthcare worker with PCR-confirmed SARS-CoV-2 infection or an uninfected control (not recorded which).

In its sample, this clonotype is medium-sized (0.01 to 0.1%). The rearrangement joins TRBV11-2 to TRBJ2-3; 11 positions agree with TRBD1. V shed 7 bases and J 5 bases; nucleotides not matched to a gene: 8. This CDR3 comprises 15 residues. The germline V gene encodes CDR1 SGHAT and CDR2 FQNNGV. CDR3 amino acids: CASKPGTGGIDTQYF. CDR3 bases: TGTGCCAGCAAGCCCGGGACAGGGGGTATAGATACGCAGTATTTT.

This clonotype was observed at least ten times. The chain employs TRBV30 and TRBJ1-6; D may be TRBD1 (6 bases). Trimming took off 0 bases at V and 6 bases at J, with 9 bases between the two ends. This CDR3 is 14 amino acids long. CDR1 and CDR2 (germline): GTSNPN, SVGIG (reference sequence). The CDR3 loop reads CAWSVQQGNSPLHF. CDR3 in DNA: TGTGCCTGGAGTGTACAACAGGGTAATTCACCCCTCCACTTT.

This sequence joins TRBV20-1 and TRBJ2-3; TRBD2 agrees at 7 bases. V lost 3 bases, J lost 0 bases, and 6 bases stayed unmatched. The CDR3 sequence is 15 residues long. Germline V gene lookup returns CDR1 DFQATT and CDR2 SNEGSKA (reference sequence). In DNA, the CDR3 is TGCAGTGCTAGGTCGACTAGCCCTAGCACAGATACGCAGTATTTT. Amino acid sequence: CSARSTSPSTDTQYF.